Listed below are T cell receptor beta chains from one sample, sequenced in a study of CD8+ T cells in alopecia areata. Here immunoSEQ multiplex PCR was the method, and the copy in TCRdb shows in-frame clones only, minus some. The sample lists 90,000 to 120,000 clones, roughly 84% seen once, with roughly 25% in the top ten. The material was CD8+ T cells sorted from blood, obtained at week 24, from a patient treated with tofacitinib. Receptors originate from a human donor with alopecia areata. The CDR3 runs from the conserved cysteine through the conserved F or W. The D gene is left open where the match is weak. The size field is filled for only some rows; it gives once, few, many or a size class.

D gene	clone size	V gene	J gene	CDR3 length	CDR3 protein	CDR3 DNA
-	-	TRBV15	TRBJ2-7	15	CATSEGAGRGYEQYF	TGTGCCACCAGCGAGGGGGCAGGGCGGGGGTACGAGCAGTACTTC
-	once	TRBV4-1	TRBJ1-2	14	CASSQEGISYGYTF	TGCGCCAGCAGCCAAGAAGGGATTTCCTATGGCTACACCTTC
-	-	TRBV14	TRBJ2-3	15	CASSPRDTSTDTQYF	TGTGCCAGCAGCCCCCGGGACACTAGCACAGATACGCAGTATTTT
TRBD1	-	TRBV7-7	TRBJ2-5	17	CASSPGPRGPSRETQYF	TGTGCTAGCAGCCCCGGGCCGAGGGGGCCGAGCCGGGAGACCCAGTACTTC
-	-	TRBV10-3	TRBJ2-7	14	CAISESAGTYEQYF	TGTGCCATCAGTGAGTCAGCCGGGACCTACGAGCAGTACTTC
-	-	TRBV11-2	TRBJ2-3	15	CASSSLEIDTDTQYF	TGTGCCAGCAGCTCCCTCGAGATAGACACAGATACGCAGTATTTT
-	-	TRBV4-2	TRBJ1-1	15	CASSQATGLNTEAFF	TGTGCCAGCAGCCAAGCTACAGGGTTGAACACTGAAGCTTTCTTT
-	-	TRBV19	TRBJ1-2	15	CASSIVPTGIYGYTF	TGTGCCAGTAGTATAGTCCCGACGGGTATTTATGGCTACACCTTC
-	-	TRBV9	TRBJ2-2	16	CASSRSGQLNTGELFF	TGTGCCAGCAGCCGTAGTGGTCAGCTTAACACCGGGGAGCTGTTTTTT
-	-	TRBV29-1	TRBJ2-1	16	CSVVPLEGTSYNEQFF	TGCAGCGTTGTACCGCTGGAGGGGACGTCCTACAATGAGCAGTTCTTC
TRBD1	-	TRBV29-1	TRBJ2-1	14	CSVEDRGPYNEQFF	TGCAGCGTTGAAGACAGGGGGCCGTACAATGAGCAGTTCTTC
TRBD1	-	TRBV11-2	TRBJ1-2	14	CASSLYGTGNGYTF	TGTGCCAGCAGCTTGTACGGGACAGGGAACGGCTACACCTTC
-	-	TRBV4-1	TRBJ2-3	11	CASSSTDTQYF	TGCGCCAGCTCTAGCACAGATACGCAGTATTTT
-	-	TRBV27	TRBJ1-6	13	CASMIARGSPLHF	TGTGCCAGCATGATAGCCCGGGGGTCACCCCTCCACTTT
-	-	TRBV4-1	TRBJ2-1	13	CASSPENRNEQFF	TGCGCCAGCAGCCCTGAAAACCGGAATGAGCAGTTCTTC
-	-	TRBV7-9	TRBJ2-7	12	CASSRSIDEQYF	TGTGCCAGCAGCCGTTCTATCGACGAGCAGTACTTC
TRBD1	-	TRBV29-1	TRBJ2-3	15	CSVEDLGQVTDTQYF	TGCAGCGTTGAAGATCTAGGACAGGTCACAGATACGCAGTATTTT
TRBD1	-	TRBV6-5	TRBJ1-2	15	CASSYSGTGGDGYTF	TGTGCCAGCAGTTACTCTGGGACAGGGGGCGATGGCTACACCTTC
-	-	TRBV7-2	TRBJ2-1	12	CASSDGNNEQFF	TGTGCCAGCAGCGACGGTAACAATGAGCAGTTCTTC
-	-	TRBV13	TRBJ1-5	12	CASSFGVEPQHF	TGTGCCAGCAGCTTCGGTGTGGAGCCCCAGCATTTT
-	-	TRBV15	TRBJ1-5	15	CATSGARRAGGPQHF	TGTGCCACCAGCGGGGCCCGGAGGGCAGGTGGGCCCCAGCATTTT
TRBD1	-	TRBV5-1	TRBJ2-7	13	CASKGTAWDEQYF	TGCGCCAGCAAAGGGACAGCTTGGGACGAGCAGTACTTC
-	-	TRBV10-1	TRBJ2-7	11	CASSDTYEQYF	TGCGCCAGCAGTGATACCTACGAGCAGTACTTC
TRBD1	-	TRBV19	TRBJ1-1	14	CATRGGTGVNEAFF	TGTGCCACCCGCGGCGGGACAGGCGTTAACGAAGCTTTCTTT
TRBD2	-	TRBV28	TRBJ2-7	16	CASSSLVVAGSYEQYF	TGTGCCAGCAGTTCCCTCGTCGTAGCGGGTTCCTACGAGCAGTACTTC
-	-	TRBV7-9	TRBJ2-7	12	CASSLAAYEQYF	TGTGCCAGCAGCTTAGCGGCCTACGAGCAGTACTTC
-	few	TRBV7-9	TRBJ2-7	13	CASSTSELYEQYF	TGTGCCAGCAGCACCTCAGAACTGTACGAGCAGTACTTC
-	-	TRBV7-9	TRBJ1-1	13	CASRGGLRTEAFF	TGTGCCAGCCGCGGAGGGCTGAGGACTGAAGCTTTCTTT
TRBD1	-	TRBV7-6	TRBJ2-1	15	CASSLDPGTGNEQFF	TGTGCCAGCAGCTTAGACCCCGGGACAGGGAATGAGCAGTTCTTC
-	few	TRBV11-1	TRBJ2-1	15	CASSSYQVSYNEQFF	TGTGCCAGCAGCTCCTACCAGGTATCGTACAATGAGCAGTTCTTC
TRBD1	-	TRBV5-1	TRBJ2-7	15	CASSLAGTVSYEQYF	TGCGCCAGCAGCTTGGCCGGGACAGTCTCCTACGAGCAGTACTTC
-	-	TRBV19	TRBJ1-2	12	CASITGDGGYTF	TGTGCCAGTATCACAGGTGACGGGGGCTACACCTTC
TRBD1	-	TRBV18	TRBJ1-1	15	CASSPWGQQNTEAFF	TGTGCCAGCTCACCCTGGGGACAGCAAAACACTGAAGCTTTCTTT
-	-	TRBV4-1	TRBJ2-7	14	CASSQDPGVREQYF	TGCGCCAGCAGCCAAGATCCGGGGGTTCGGGAGCAGTACTTC
-	once	TRBV29-1	TRBJ2-2	14	CSVYRTRNTGELFF	TGCAGCGTTTATAGGACAAGGAACACCGGGGAGCTGTTTTTT
-	-	TRBV4-1	TRBJ2-7	15	CASSPRQEVSYEQYF	TGCGCCAGCAGCCCCAGACAGGAGGTCTCCTACGAGCAGTACTTC
-	-	TRBV6-6	TRBJ2-7	11	CASPGNYEQYF	TGTGCCAGCCCGGGAAACTACGAGCAGTACTTC
TRBD1	few	TRBV5-5	TRBJ2-7	15	CASSVGQGAPYEQYF	TGTGCCAGCAGCGTAGGACAGGGGGCCCCCTACGAGCAGTACTTC
-	-	TRBV6-1	TRBJ2-6	15	CATFGRNSGANVLTF	TGTGCCACCTTCGGACGGAACTCTGGGGCCAACGTCCTGACTTTC
TRBD2	-	TRBV6-6	TRBJ2-3	14	CASSTSGATDTQYF	TGTGCCAGCAGTACTAGCGGGGCCACAGATACGCAGTATTTT
TRBD2	once	TRBV7-2	TRBJ2-3	15	CASSLGLAGTDTQYF	TGTGCCAGCAGCCTCGGACTAGCAGGGACAGATACGCAGTATTTT
TRBD1	-	TRBV6-5	TRBJ2-5	14	CASSFTGGEETQYF	TGTGCCAGCAGTTTTACAGGGGGTGAGGAGACCCAGTACTTC
TRBD2	-	TRBV19	TRBJ2-1	16	CASRTSGDPSYNEQFF	TGTGCCAGTAGGACTAGCGGGGACCCATCCTACAATGAGCAGTTCTTC
-	-	TRBV11-2	TRBJ2-5	15	CASSLRGRSQETQYF	TGTGCCAGCAGCTTAAGGGGCAGGAGCCAAGAGACCCAGTACTTC
-	-	TRBV13	TRBJ2-2	14	CASSLVGNTGELFF	TGTGCCAGCAGCTTAGTGGGGAACACCGGGGAGCTGTTTTTT
-	few	TRBV27	TRBJ1-2	14	CASSSQGLLYGYTF	TGTGCCAGCAGTTCCCAGGGTCTACTCTATGGCTACACCTTC
-	-	TRBV7-9	TRBJ1-2	15	CASSDTYSVNYGYTF	TGTGCCAGCAGCGACACGTACAGCGTTAACTATGGCTACACCTTC
-	-	TRBV29-1	TRBJ2-5	10	CSAFLETQYF	TGCAGCGCATTTCTTGAGACCCAGTACTTC
-	-	TRBV10-3	TRBJ1-1	13	CAISGSMNTEAFF	TGTGCCATCAGTGGCTCAATGAACACTGAAGCTTTCTTT
-	-	TRBV7-2	TRBJ2-7	12	CASSFGSREQYF	TGTGCCAGCAGCTTCGGGAGCCGCGAGCAGTACTTC
-	-	TRBV13	TRBJ2-3	12	CASSLGPGTQYF	TGTGCCAGCAGCTTAGGCCCCGGTACGCAGTATTTT
TRBD1	-	TRBV2	TRBJ1-4	15	CASRGTGGASEKLFF	TGTGCCAGCAGGGGGACAGGGGGCGCGTCTGAAAAACTGTTTTTT
TRBD2	-	TRBV6-5	TRBJ2-1	15	CASSFGLAAYNEQFF	TGTGCCAGCAGTTTTGGACTAGCGGCTTACAATGAGCAGTTCTTC
-	-	TRBV4-3	TRBJ2-7	13	CASSPFGGYEQYF	TGCGCCAGCAGCCCGTTCGGGGGATACGAGCAGTACTTC
-	-	TRBV29-1	TRBJ1-4	13	CSVRVGTNEKLFF	TGCAGCGTCCGGGTGGGGACTAATGAAAAACTGTTTTTT